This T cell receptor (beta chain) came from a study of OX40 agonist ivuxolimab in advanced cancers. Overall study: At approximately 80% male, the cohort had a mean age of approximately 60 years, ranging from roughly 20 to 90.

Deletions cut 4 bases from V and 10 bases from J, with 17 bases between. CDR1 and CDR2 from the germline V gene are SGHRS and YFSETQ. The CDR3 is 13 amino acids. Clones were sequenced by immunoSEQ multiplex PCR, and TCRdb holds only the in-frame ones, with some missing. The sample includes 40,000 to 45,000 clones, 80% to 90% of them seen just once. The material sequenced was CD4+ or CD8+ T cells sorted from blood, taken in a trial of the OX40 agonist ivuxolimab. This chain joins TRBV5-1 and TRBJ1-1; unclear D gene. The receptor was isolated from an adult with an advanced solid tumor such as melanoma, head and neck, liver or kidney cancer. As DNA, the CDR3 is TGCGCCAGCAGCACGACTCCAGAGGTGGGAGCTTTCTTT. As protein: CASSTTPEVGAFF.